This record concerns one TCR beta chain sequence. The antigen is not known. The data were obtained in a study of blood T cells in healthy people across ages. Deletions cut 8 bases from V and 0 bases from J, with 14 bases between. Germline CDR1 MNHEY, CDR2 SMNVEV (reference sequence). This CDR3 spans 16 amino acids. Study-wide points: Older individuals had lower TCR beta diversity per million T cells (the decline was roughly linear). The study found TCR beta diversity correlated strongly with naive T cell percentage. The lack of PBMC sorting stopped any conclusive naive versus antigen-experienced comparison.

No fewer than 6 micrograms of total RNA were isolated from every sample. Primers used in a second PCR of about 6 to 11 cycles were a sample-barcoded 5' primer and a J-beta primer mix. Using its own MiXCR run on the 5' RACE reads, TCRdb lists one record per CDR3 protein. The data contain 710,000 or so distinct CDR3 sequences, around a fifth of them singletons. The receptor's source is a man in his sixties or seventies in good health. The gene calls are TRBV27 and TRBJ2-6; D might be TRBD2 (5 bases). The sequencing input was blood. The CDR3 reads CASRGPGVSGANVLTF. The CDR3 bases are TGTGCCAGCCGAGGGCCCGGGGTCTCTGGGGCCAACGTCCTGACTTTC.